This T cell receptor beta chain was obtained from a study of T-cell reconstitution after alpha-beta-depleted transplantation in children. This clonotype appeared many times. Its antigen remains unknown. General observations from the study: Newly produced T cells mostly accounted for T-cell counts and diversity one year post-transplant. Some patients' high day-60 TCRbeta diversity was traced to surviving recipient T cells and thymic progenitors. Reportedly, alpha-beta T cells present about two months post-transplant originated from several hundred expanded clones of graft origin.

Unique molecular identifiers featured in how the TCRbeta library was prepared. TCRdb reprocessed the PCR reads via MiXCR and lists one record per CDR3 protein. The sample holds about 350,000 distinct CDR3 sequences, under 20% seen once. The CDR3 spans 20 residues. V lost 5 bases, J lost 8 bases, and 22 bases stayed unmatched. The V gene's germline CDR1 is MNHNS and CDR2 SASEGT. Sequencing used PBMCs, mostly from graft donor cells, obtained 360 days after TCRalphabeta/CD19-depleted stem cell transplant. The rearrangement links TRBV6-1 to TRBJ1-6, with TRBD1 matching 9 bases. The clonotype comes from a male patient aged 2 to 9 who had a stem cell transplant for acute lymphoblastic leukemia, so the T cells may come from the graft donor. The CDR3: CASSRMPRVPTGGRDSPLHF. The DNA of the CDR3 is TGTGCCAGCAGTAGAATGCCGAGGGTCCCCACAGGGGGCAGGGATTCACCCCTCCACTTT.